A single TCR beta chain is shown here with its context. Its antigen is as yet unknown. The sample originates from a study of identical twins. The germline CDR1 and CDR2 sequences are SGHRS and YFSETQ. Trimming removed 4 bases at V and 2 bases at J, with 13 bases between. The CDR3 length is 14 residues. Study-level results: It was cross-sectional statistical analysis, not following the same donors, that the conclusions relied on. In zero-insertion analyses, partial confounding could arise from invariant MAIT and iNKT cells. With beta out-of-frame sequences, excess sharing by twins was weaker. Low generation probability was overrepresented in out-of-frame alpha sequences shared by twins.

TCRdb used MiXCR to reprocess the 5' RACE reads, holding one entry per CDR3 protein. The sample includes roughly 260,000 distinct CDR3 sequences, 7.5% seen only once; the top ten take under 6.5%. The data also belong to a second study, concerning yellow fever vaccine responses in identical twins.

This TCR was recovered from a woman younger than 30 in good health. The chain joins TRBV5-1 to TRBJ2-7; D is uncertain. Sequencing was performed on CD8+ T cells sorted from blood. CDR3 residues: CASSPEDGTYEQYF. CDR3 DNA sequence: TGCGCCAGCAGCCCCGAGGACGGAACCTACGAGCAGTACTTC.